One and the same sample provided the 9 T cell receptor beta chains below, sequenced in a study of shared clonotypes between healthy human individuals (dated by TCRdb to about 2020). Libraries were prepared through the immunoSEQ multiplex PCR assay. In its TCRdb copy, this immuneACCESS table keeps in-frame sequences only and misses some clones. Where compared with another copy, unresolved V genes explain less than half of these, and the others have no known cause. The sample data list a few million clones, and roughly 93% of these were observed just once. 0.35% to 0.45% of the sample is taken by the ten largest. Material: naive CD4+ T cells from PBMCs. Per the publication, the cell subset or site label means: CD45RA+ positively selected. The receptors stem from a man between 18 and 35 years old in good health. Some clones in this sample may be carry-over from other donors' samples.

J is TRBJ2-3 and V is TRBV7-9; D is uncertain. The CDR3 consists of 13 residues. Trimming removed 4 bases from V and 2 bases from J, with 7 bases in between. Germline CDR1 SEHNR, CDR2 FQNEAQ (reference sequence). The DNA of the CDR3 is TGTGCCAGCAGCTCTCACCCCACAGATACGCAGTATTTT. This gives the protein CASSSHPTDTQYF. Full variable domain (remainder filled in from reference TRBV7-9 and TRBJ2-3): DTGVSQNPRHKITKRGQNVTFRCDPISEHNRLYWYRQTLGQGPEFLTYFQNEAQLEKSRLLSDRFSAERPKGSFSTLEIQRTEQGDSAMYLCASSSHPTDTQYFGPGTRLTVL.

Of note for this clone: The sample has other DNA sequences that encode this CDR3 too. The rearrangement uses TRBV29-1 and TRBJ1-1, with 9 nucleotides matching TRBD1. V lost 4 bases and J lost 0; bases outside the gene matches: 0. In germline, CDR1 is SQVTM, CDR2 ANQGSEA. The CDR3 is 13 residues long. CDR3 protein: CSVGTGVNTEAFF. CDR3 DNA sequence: TGCAGCGTTGGGACAGGGGTGAACACTGAAGCTTTCTTT.

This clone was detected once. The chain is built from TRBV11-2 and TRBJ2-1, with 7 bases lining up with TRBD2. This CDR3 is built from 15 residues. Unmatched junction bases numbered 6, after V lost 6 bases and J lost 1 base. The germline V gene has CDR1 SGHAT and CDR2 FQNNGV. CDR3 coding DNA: TGTGCCAGCAGGTTTCTAGCGGAATCCTACAATGAGCAGTTCTTC. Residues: CASRFLAESYNEQFF.

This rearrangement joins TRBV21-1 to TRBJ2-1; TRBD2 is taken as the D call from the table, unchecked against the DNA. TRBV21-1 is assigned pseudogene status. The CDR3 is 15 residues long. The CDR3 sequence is CASSLGGGTFNEQFF. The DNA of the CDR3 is TGTGCCAGCAGCCTGGGAGGGGGGACCTTCAATGAGCAGTTCTTC.

CDR3 nucleotides: TGTGCCAGCAGTGCACGGGGAAACTACACCTTC. It encodes CASSARGNYTF. J is TRBJ1-2 and V is TRBV28; no reliable D call. Germline loops: CDR1 MDHEN, CDR2 SYDVKM. Trimming shortened V by 5 bases and J by 10 bases, and 11 bases separated the two germline ends. The CDR3 covers 11 residues.

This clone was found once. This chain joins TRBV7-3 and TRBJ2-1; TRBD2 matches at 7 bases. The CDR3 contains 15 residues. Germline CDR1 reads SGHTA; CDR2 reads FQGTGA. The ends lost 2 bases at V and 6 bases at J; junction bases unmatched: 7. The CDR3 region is CASSLGSGWGNEQFF. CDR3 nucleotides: TGTGCCAGCAGCTTAGGTAGCGGGTGGGGCAATGAGCAGTTCTTC. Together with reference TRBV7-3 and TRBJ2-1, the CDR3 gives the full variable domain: GAGVSQTPSNKVTEKGKYVELRCDPISGHTALYWYRQSLGQGPEFLIYFQGTGAADDSGLPNDRFFAVRPEGSVSTLKIQRTERGDSAVYLCASSLGSGWGNEQFFGPGTRLTVL.

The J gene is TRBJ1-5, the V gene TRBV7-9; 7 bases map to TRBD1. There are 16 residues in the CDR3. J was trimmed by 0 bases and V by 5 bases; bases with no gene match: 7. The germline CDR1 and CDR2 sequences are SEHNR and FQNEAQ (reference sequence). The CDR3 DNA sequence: TGTGCCAGCAGCCCGGGACAGCAGTATAGCAATCAGCCCCAGCATTTT. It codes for CASSPGQQYSNQPQHF. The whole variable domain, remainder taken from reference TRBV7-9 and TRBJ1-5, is DTGVSQNPRHKITKRGQNVTFRCDPISEHNRLYWYRQTLGQGPEFLTYFQNEAQLEKSRLLSDRFSAERPKGSFSTLEIQRTEQGDSAMYLCASSPGQQYSNQPQHFGDGTRLSIL.

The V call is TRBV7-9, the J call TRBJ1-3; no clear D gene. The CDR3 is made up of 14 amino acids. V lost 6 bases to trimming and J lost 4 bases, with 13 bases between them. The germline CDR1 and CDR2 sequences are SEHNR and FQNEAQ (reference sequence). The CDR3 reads CASRNGGPGNTIYF. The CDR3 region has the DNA TGTGCCAGCAGGAACGGAGGGCCCGGAAACACCATATATTTT. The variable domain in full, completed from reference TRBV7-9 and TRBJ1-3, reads DTGVSQNPRHKITKRGQNVTFRCDPISEHNRLYWYRQTLGQGPEFLTYFQNEAQLEKSRLLSDRFSAERPKGSFSTLEIQRTEQGDSAMYLCASRNGGPGNTIYFGEGSWLTVV.

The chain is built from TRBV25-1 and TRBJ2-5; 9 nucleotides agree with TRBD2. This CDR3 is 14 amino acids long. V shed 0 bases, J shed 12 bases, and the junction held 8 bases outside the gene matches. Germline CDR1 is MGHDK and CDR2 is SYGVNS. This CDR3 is CASSEYAGGRKEYF. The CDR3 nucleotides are TGTGCCAGCAGTGAATATGCGGGGGGGAGAAAAGAGTACTTC.